The rows below give T cell receptor beta chains drawn from one sample of a study of technical replicates of blood from a few donors. The assay was immunoSEQ multiplex PCR, and TCRdb's table has in-frame clones only and misses some. The sample has tens of thousands of clones; roughly 92% are singletons. Sequencing was performed on T cells isolated from PBMCs. The receptors here all came from a human donor in good health. Each CDR3 is given with its conserved first and last residue. The D gene is left open where the match is weak. Size tells how often a clone was seen (once, few, many) or the class of an expanded clone, and some rows leave it out.

V gene	clone size	D gene	J gene	CDR3 protein	CDR3 DNA
TRBV19	NA	TRBD2	TRBJ2-7	CASSPGGSAYEQYF	TGTGCCAGTAGTCCGGGGGGGAGCGCGTACGAGCAGTACTTC
TRBV6-1	NA	TRBD2	TRBJ2-1	CASTATMGGNEQFF	TGTGCCAGCACCGCCACTATGGGGGGGAATGAGCAGTTCTTC
TRBV5-4	NA	NA	TRBJ2-7	CASSLSGYEQYF	TGTGCCAGCAGCTTGTCCGGCTACGAGCAGTACTTC
TRBV30	NA	NA	TRBJ1-5	CAWSRDKNQPQHF	TGTGCCTGGAGCCGGGACAAAAATCAGCCCCAGCATTTT
TRBV7-6	NA	NA	TRBJ2-1	CASSIEGSPYNEQFF	TGTGCCAGCAGCATTGAAGGGAGCCCCTACAATGAGCAGTTCTTC
TRBV15	once	NA	TRBJ1-2	CATSRDEDYGYTF	TGTGCCACCAGCAGAGATGAGGACTATGGCTACACCTTC
TRBV10-3	NA	TRBD1	TRBJ1-1	CAIGDRDTEAFF	TGTGCCATCGGCGACAGGGACACTGAAGCTTTCTTT
TRBV7-6	NA	NA	TRBJ1-3	CASSLGDSSGNTIYF	TGTGCCAGCAGCTTAGGAGACAGCTCTGGAAACACCATATATTTT
TRBV2	NA	TRBD2	TRBJ2-3	CASMPTSGYTDTQYF	TGTGCCAGCATGCCGACTAGCGGATACACAGATACGCAGTATTTT
TRBV11-2	NA	NA	TRBJ2-5	CASSLGGEETQYF	TGTGCCAGCAGCTTAGGGGGAGAAGAGACCCAGTACTTC
TRBV10-3	NA	TRBD2	TRBJ2-6	CASNPGEPTSGRPPVLTF	TGTGCCTCCAATCCAGGAGAACCGACTAGCGGGAGACCCCCCGTCCTGACTTTC
TRBV28	NA	TRBD1	TRBJ2-7	CASSLSGQGFSYEQYF	TGTGCCAGCAGTTTGTCGGGACAGGGGTTTTCTTACGAGCAGTACTTC
TRBV29-1	NA	TRBD1	TRBJ2-3	CSVETLQGAGDTQYF	TGCAGCGTTGAGACCCTACAGGGGGCGGGAGATACGCAGTATTTT
TRBV5-4	NA	TRBD1	TRBJ2-7	CASSLAGGEEQYF	TGTGCCAGCAGCCTGGCAGGGGGAGAAGAGCAGTACTTC